Below, one T cell receptor (beta chain) is given with its context. This sample is part of a study of blood T cell repertoires in COVID-19. Overall study: The United States, Italy and Spain provided the acute and convalescent COVID-19 samples.

Source study methods: Amplification of reference gene primers provided the estimated nucleated cell counts. Only in-frame clones appear in the TCRdb table, and some are missing; sequencing was by immunoSEQ multiplex PCR. V, J and clone size are those of that table, while D and trimming were read from the DNA. The sample lists thousands of clones; 86% were seen once. CDR3 length: 13 amino acids. Germline CDR1 reads SEHNR; CDR2 reads FQNEAQ (reference sequence). Unmatched junction bases numbered 7, after V lost 5 bases and J lost 9 bases. Sequencing input: peripheral blood. The chain uses TRBV7-9 and TRBJ2-1; 7 nucleotides agree with TRBD2. This TCR came from a human donor with active COVID-19. The donor label of this sample is uncertain. The CDR3 region has the DNA TGTGCCAGCAGCCCTATTCCGGGGGGTGAGCAGTTCTTC. This codes for CASSPIPGGEQFF.